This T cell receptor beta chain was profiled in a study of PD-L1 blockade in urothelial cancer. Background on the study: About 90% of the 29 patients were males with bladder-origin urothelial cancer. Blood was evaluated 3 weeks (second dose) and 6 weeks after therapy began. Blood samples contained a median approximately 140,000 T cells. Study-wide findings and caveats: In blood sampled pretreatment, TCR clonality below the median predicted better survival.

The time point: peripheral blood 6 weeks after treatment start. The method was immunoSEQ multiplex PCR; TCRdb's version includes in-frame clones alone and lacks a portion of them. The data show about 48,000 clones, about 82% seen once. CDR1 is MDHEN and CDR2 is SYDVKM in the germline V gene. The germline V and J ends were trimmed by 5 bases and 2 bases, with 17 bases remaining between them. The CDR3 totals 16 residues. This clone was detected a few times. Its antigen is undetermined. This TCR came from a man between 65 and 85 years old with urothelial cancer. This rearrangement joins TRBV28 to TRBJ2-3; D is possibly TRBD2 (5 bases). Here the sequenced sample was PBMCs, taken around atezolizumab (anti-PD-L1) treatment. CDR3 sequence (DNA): TGTGCCAGCAGTCTAACCCCCCCGGACTTCACAGATACGCAGTATTTT. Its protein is CASSLTPPDFTDTQYF. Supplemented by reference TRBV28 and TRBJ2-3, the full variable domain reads DVKVTQSSRYLVKRTGEKVFLECVQDMDHENMFWYRQDPGLGLRLIYFSYDVKMKEKGDIPEGYSVSREKKERFSLILESASTNQTSMYLCASSLTPPDFTDTQYFGPGTRLTVL.